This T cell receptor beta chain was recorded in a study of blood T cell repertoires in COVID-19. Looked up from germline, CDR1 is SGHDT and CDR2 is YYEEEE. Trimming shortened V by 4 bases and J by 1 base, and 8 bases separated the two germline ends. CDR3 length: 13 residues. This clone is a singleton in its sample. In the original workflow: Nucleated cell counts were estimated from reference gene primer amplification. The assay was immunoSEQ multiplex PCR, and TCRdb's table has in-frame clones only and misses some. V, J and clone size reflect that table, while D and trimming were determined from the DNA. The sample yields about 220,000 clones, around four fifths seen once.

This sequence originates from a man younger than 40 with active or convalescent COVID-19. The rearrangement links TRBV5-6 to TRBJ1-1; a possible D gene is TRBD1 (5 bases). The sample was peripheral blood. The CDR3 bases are TGTGCCAGCAGCCAAACAGGGAACACTGAAGCTTTCTTT. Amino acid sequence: CASSQTGNTEAFF.